The clone carrying this T cell receptor (beta chain) has just a few counts. Its antigen is unknown. V shed 4 bases and J shed 5 bases, with 8 bases lying between them. The CDR3 consists of 13 residues. Germline CDR1 reads MNHEY; CDR2 reads SMNVEV (reference sequence). The data were taken from a study of identical twins. Broader study findings: In cord blood, abundant beta clonotypes had fewer insertions; memory showed no trend.

MiXCR was run by TCRdb on the 5' RACE reads, yielding one entry per CDR3 protein. Of 1,800,000 or so distinct CDR3 sequences detected, around a third appear once; the ten largest clones hold about 0.27%. This chain joins TRBV27 and TRBJ2-2, with no clear D. Material: cord blood. This TCR derives from a newborn girl in good health. The CDR3 sequence: CASSYSRTGELFF. CDR3 sequence (DNA): TGTGCCAGCAGTTATTCCAGGACCGGGGAGCTGTTTTTT.